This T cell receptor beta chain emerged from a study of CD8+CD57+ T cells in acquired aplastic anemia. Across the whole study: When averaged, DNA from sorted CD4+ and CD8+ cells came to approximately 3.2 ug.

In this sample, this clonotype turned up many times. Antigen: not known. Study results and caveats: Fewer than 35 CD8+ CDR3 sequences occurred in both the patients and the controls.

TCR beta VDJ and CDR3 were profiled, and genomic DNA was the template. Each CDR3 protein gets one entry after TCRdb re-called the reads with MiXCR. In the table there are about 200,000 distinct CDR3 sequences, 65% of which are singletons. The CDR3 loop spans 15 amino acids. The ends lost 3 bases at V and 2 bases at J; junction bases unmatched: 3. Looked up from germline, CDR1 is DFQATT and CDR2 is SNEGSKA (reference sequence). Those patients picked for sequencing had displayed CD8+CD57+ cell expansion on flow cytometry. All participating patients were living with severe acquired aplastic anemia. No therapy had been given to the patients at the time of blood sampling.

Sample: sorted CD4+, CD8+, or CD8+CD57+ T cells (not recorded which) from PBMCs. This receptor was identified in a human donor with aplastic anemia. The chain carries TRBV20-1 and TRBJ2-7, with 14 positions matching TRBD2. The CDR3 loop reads CSARGTSGGAYEQYF. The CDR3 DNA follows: TGCAGTGCTAGGGGGACTAGCGGGGGAGCCTACGAGCAGTACTTC.